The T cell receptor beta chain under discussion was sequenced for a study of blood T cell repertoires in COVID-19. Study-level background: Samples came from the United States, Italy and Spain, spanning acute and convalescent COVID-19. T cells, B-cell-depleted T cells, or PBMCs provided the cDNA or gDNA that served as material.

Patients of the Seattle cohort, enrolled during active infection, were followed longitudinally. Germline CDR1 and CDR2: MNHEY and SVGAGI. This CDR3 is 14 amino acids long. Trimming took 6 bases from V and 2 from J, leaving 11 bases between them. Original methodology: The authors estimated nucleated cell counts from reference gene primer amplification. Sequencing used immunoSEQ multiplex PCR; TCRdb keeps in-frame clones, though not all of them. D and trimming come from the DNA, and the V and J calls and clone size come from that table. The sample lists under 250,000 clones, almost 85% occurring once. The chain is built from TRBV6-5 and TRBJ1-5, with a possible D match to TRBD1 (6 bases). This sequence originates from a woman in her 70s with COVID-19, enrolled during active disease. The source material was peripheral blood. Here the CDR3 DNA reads TGTGCCAGCAGCCGAACAGGGCGCAATCAGCCCCAGCATTTT. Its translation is CASSRTGRNQPQHF.